This entry lists 2 T cell receptor beta chains sequenced from one sample in a study of circulating tumor DNA in untreated peripheral T-cell lymphoma. Method: immunoSEQ multiplex PCR; TCRdb's copy keeps in-frame clones and lacks some. The sample records 2,000 to 2,500 clones, roughly 84% being singletons. The sample comprised cell-free DNA from blood serum. The origin of the receptors is a human donor with peripheral T-cell lymphoma.

This chain connects TRBV5-2 to TRBJ1-2. TRBV5-2 is classified as a pseudogene. The CDR3 totals 17 residues. This CDR3 is CASIDKGEVRKTYGYTF. In nucleotides, the CDR3 is TGTGCCAGCATAGATAAAGGAGAGGTACGAAAGACCTATGGCTACACCTTC.

The chain is built from TRBV7-2 and TRBJ2-1, with 8 bases fitting TRBD2. V trimming: 5 bases; J trimming: 1 base; junction bases outside the gene matches: 4. Germline values: CDR1 SGHTA, CDR2 FQGNSA. This CDR3 is built from 15 residues. The CDR3 region has the DNA TGTGCCAGCAGCCCCGGGGGGGGGTCCTACAATGAGCAGTTCTTC. Translated: CASSPGGGSYNEQFF.